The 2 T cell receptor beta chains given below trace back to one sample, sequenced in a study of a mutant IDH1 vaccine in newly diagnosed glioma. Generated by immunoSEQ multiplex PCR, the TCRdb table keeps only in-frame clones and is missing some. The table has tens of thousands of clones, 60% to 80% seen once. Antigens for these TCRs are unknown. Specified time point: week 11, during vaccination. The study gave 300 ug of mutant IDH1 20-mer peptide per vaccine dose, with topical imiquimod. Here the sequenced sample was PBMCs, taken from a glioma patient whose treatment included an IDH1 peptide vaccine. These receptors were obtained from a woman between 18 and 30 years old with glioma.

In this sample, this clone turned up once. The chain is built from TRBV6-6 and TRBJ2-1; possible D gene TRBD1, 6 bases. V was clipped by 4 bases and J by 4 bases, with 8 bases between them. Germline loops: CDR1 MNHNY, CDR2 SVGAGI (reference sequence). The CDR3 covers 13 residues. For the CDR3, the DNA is TGTGCCAGCAGTTGGACAGTTTACAATGAGCAGTTCTTC. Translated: CASSWTVYNEQFF.

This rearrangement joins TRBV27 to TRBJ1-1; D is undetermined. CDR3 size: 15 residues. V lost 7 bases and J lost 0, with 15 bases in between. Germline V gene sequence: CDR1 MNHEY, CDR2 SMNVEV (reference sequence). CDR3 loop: CASIGRIGLNTEAFF. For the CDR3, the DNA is TGTGCCAGCATTGGTAGAATTGGCTTGAACACTGAAGCTTTCTTT.